Shown below are 21 T cell receptor beta chains from a single sample sequenced in a study of blood T cell repertoires in COVID-19. TCRdb's copy holds only in-frame clones and misses some; the assay was immunoSEQ multiplex PCR. The table lists over 85,000 clones, over 75% of them singletons. Sequenced input: peripheral blood. Receptor source: a human donor with acute or convalescent COVID-19. The donor label of this sample is uncertain.

The chain couples TRBV2 to TRBJ2-3, with a weak D call TRBD2 (6 bases). V was cut by 8 bases and J by 2 bases, with 20 bases left in between. Germline V CDR1 and CDR2: SNHLY, FYNNEI. This CDR3 comprises 16 residues. The CDR3 DNA reads TGTGCCAGCTCCCCGTCGGGACTCACCGTCACAGATACGCAGTATTTT. This encodes CASSPSGLTVTDTQYF.

This chain uses TRBV7-9 with TRBJ2-3; TRBD2 agrees at 8 bases. This CDR3 has 16 residues. The ends lost 2 bases at V and 1 base at J; junction bases unmatched: 5. CDR1 and CDR2 from the germline V gene are SEHNR and FQNEAQ (reference sequence). CDR3: CASSLLRGVGTDTQYF. The DNA of the CDR3 is TGTGCCAGCAGCTTATTGCGGGGGGTTGGCACAGATACGCAGTATTTT. The full variable domain, with the rest looked up from reference TRBV7-9 and TRBJ2-3, is DTGVSQNPRHKITKRGQNVTFRCDPISEHNRLYWYRQTLGQGPEFLTYFQNEAQLEKSRLLSDRFSAERPKGSFSTLEIQRTEQGDSAMYLCASSLLRGVGTDTQYFGPGTRLTVL.

Notes on this clone: One junction end disagrees with the germline gene, perhaps due to a read error. The genes are TRBV20-1 and TRBJ2-3, with D possibly being TRBD1 (5 bases). The CDR3 runs 10 residues. CDR1 is DFQATT and CDR2 is SNEGSKA in the germline V gene (reference sequence). CDR3 loop: CSARRTRHVF. DNA of the CDR3: TGCAGTGCTAGAAGGACACGTCACGTATTC.

V gene TRBV5-1 combines with J gene TRBJ1-6; 7 nucleotides line up with TRBD1. Germline V lookup: CDR1 SGHRS, CDR2 YFSETQ. V was pared by 4 bases and J by 7 bases, with 11 bases of the junction left unmatched. The CDR3 loop spans 16 amino acids. CDR3 coding DNA: TGCGCCAGCAGCCCGAGGACAGGCGCCTCGAATTCACCCCTCCACTTT. Translation: CASSPRTGASNSPLHF.

This clone has only a few counts. The V call is TRBV2, the J call TRBJ1-3; a possible D gene is TRBD1 (5 bases). The V and J ends lost 6 bases and 0 bases respectively, with 15 bases between them. This CDR3 has 16 residues. From germline, CDR1 is SNHLY and CDR2 FYNNEI. The CDR3 spells CASRGTFTGSGNTIYF. In DNA form, the CDR3 reads TGTGCCAGCAGGGGCACCTTTACAGGCTCTGGAAACACCATATATTTT. Supplemented by reference TRBV2 and TRBJ1-3, the full variable domain reads EPEVTQTPSHQVTQMGQEVILRCVPISNHLYFYWYRQILGQKVEFLVSFYNNEISEKSEIFDDQFSVERPDGSNFTLKIRSTKLEDSAMYFCASRGTFTGSGNTIYFGEGSWLTVV.

The V gene is TRBV5-1, the J gene TRBJ2-2, with a weak D call TRBD2 (6 bases). The ends were cut back, 6 bases at V and 1 base at J, with 13 bases in the middle. Per germline, CDR1 SGHRS and CDR2 YFSETQ. The CDR3 consists of 15 residues. CDR3 sequence (DNA): TGCGCCAGCAATTTTCAAGCGGGGAACACCGGGGAGCTGTTTTTT. Its translation: CASNFQAGNTGELFF.

The V gene is TRBV3-1 (or the pseudogene TRBV3-2), the J gene TRBJ2-3; 10 bases match TRBD2. Germline trimming cut 10 bases from V and 3 bases from J; bases unmatched to any gene: 4. Germline CDR1 is LGHDT and CDR2 is YNNKEL (reference sequence). There are 13 residues in the CDR3. CDR3 DNA: TGTGCCACAAGCGGGGGGGCAACAGATACGCAGTATTTT. Protein: CATSGGATDTQYF.

The chain employs TRBV3-1 (or the pseudogene TRBV3-2) and TRBJ2-7; no clear D. The V end lost 4 bases, the J end lost 7 bases, and 14 bases lay between the germline ends. The CDR3 spans 13 residues. Germline values: CDR1 LGHDT, CDR2 YNNKEL (reference sequence). Here the CDR3 reads CASSPDRSWEQYF. The CDR3 DNA sequence: TGTGCCAGCAGCCCAGACCGCAGTTGGGAGCAGTACTTC.

Comments on this clone: Other DNA sequences of this sample code for an identical CDR3. The genes are TRBV12-3 or TRBV12-4 and TRBJ1-6; tentatively, D is TRBD1 (6 bases). This CDR3 has 13 residues. Trimming pared 1 base from V and 10 bases from J, leaving 8 bases between. The CDR3 nucleotides read TGTGCCAGCAGTTTAGGGGGGCGGTCACCCCTCCACTTT. Its protein is CASSLGGRSPLHF.

V and J are TRBV19 and TRBJ2-5; weak D call: TRBD1 (6 bases). The CDR3 sequence is 15 residues long. Trimming removed 3 bases at V and 1 base at J, with 12 bases between. Looked up from germline, CDR1 is LNHDA and CDR2 is SQIVND (reference sequence). The CDR3 protein is CASSMAGAGQETQYF. In DNA, the CDR3 is TGTGCCAGTAGTATGGCAGGGGCAGGCCAAGAGACCCAGTACTTC. Full variable domain (remainder filled in from reference TRBV19 and TRBJ2-5): DGGITQSPKYLFRKEGQNVTLSCEQNLNHDAMYWYRQDPGQGLRLIYYSQIVNDFQKGDIAEGYSVSREKKESFPLTVTSAQKNPTAFYLCASSMAGAGQETQYFGPGTRLLVL.

The rearrangement joins TRBV2 to TRBJ1-1; D is perhaps TRBD1 (6 bases). The germline V gene has CDR1 SNHLY and CDR2 FYNNEI. Trimming stripped 6 bases from V and 7 bases from J, with 12 bases between. The CDR3 covers 12 residues. CDR3 loop: CASRTGGNEAFF. CDR3 bases: TGTGCCAGCAGGACAGGCGGCAATGAAGCTTTCTTT.

V is TRBV7-9 and J is TRBJ2-5; no reliable D call. This CDR3 comprises 11 residues. In germline, CDR1 is SEHNR, CDR2 FQNEAQ (reference sequence). V lost 5 bases, J lost 2 bases, and 3 bases lay in between. The CDR3 DNA reads TGTGCCAGCAGCCCGCAAGAGACCCAGTACTTC. It yields the protein CASSPQETQYF.

This clone showed up just a few times. The chain joins TRBV28 to TRBJ1-3, with no clear D. Trimming pared 2 bases from V and 0 bases from J, leaving 8 bases between. The CDR3 is made up of 15 amino acids. Germline-derived CDR1 and CDR2 are MDHEN and SYDVKM. CDR3 coding DNA: TGTGCCAGCAGTTTAGAGGTCCGCTCTGGAAACACCATATATTTT. Amino acids: CASSLEVRSGNTIYF.

The chain links TRBV9 to TRBJ1-3, with 7 bases lining up with TRBD1. V was pared by 3 bases and J by 4 bases, with 10 bases of the junction left unmatched. The CDR3 extends over 16 amino acids. The germline V gene has CDR1 SGDLS and CDR2 YYNGEE. The CDR3 spells CASSAYVGGKGNTIYF. DNA for the CDR3: TGTGCCAGCAGCGCCTATGTAGGGGGCAAGGGAAACACCATATATTTT.

The chain joins TRBV19 to TRBJ2-1; TRBD1 might be the D (5 bases). Germline loops: CDR1 LNHDA, CDR2 SQIVND (reference sequence). CDR3 length equals 14 residues. Trimming removed 3 bases from V and 6 bases from J, with 12 bases in between. The CDR3 loop is CASSIPGLGNEQFF. The DNA of the CDR3 is TGTGCCAGTAGTATCCCAGGGCTTGGCAATGAGCAGTTCTTC.

The chain has TRBV28 and TRBJ2-1; D is perhaps TRBD2 (6 bases). V was cut by 6 bases and J by 4 bases, with 10 bases left in between. The V gene's germline CDR1 is MDHEN and CDR2 SYDVKM. The CDR3 has 13 amino acids. The CDR3 DNA reads as TGTGCCAGCAGCCCCGGGGGTTACAATGAGCAGTTCTTC. Protein: CASSPGGYNEQFF.

The chain is built from TRBV5-1 and TRBJ2-7, with TRBD2 matching 8 bases. Trimming took 0 bases from V and 3 from J; bases not matched to a gene: 5. This CDR3 has 15 amino acids. CDR1 is SGHRS, CDR2 YFSETQ, per germline. In DNA, the CDR3 is TGCGCCAGCAGCTTGGTGGCAGCGGGAGACTACGAGCAGTACTTC. Protein: CASSLVAAGDYEQYF.

This clone has only a few counts. The chain is built from TRBV19 and TRBJ1-1; D is possibly TRBD1 (6 bases). Germline-derived CDR1 and CDR2 are LNHDA and SQIVND (reference sequence). The CDR3 is made up of 14 amino acids. Trimming stripped 2 bases from V and 3 bases from J, with 10 bases between. The CDR3 protein is CASSINREYTEAFF. The CDR3 DNA reads TGTGCCAGTAGTATAAACAGGGAGTACACTGAAGCTTTCTTT.

This chain uses TRBV7-9 with TRBJ1-2, with 7 nucleotides matching TRBD1. Losses at the gene ends were 6 bases for V and 2 bases for J; bases not matched to a gene: 9. Germline CDR1 and CDR2: SEHNR and FQNEAQ (reference sequence). The CDR3 consists of 15 residues. The CDR3 reads CASSRDSPKNYGYTF. CDR3 sequence (DNA): TGTGCCAGCAGTCGGGACAGTCCTAAGAACTATGGCTACACCTTC.

The chain links TRBV6-2 or TRBV6-3 to TRBJ2-2; a possible D gene is TRBD2 (6 bases). The length of the CDR3 is 14 residues. Germline V gives CDR1 MNHEY, CDR2 SVGEGT. Trimming removed 6 bases from V and 5 bases from J, with 13 bases in between. CDR3 sequence (DNA): TGTGCCAGCAGCTCCGGGGGTCGAACCGGGGAGCTGTTTTTT. As protein: CASSSGGRTGELFF.

This clone was observed once. This chain links TRBV28 with TRBJ2-7; D possibly corresponds to TRBD2 (5 bases). Germline V gene lookup returns CDR1 MDHEN and CDR2 SYDVKM. Between the trimmed V and J ends, which lost 4 bases and 7 bases, there was a span of 20 bases. CDR3 length equals 15 residues. The CDR3 region is CASSSLSGPLGEQYF. DNA of the CDR3: TGTGCCAGCAGTTCATTGAGCGGCCCCCTGGGAGAGCAGTACTTC.